This T cell receptor beta chain was identified in a study of cytomegalovirus exposure and HLA in healthy donors. Across the whole study: For the approximately 420 genotyped donors, 80% to 90% fell within the Caucasian-associated ancestry cluster.

V lost 3 bases, J lost 2 bases, and 11 bases lay in between. CDR1 and CDR2 (germline): MDHEN, SYDVKM. The CDR3 sequence is 15 residues long. Findings and limits, study-wide: It was reported in a later analysis that an Asian-associated ancestry cluster showed fewer N-insertions than the approximately 700-donor mean.

Both 60 Vbeta primers and 13 Jbeta primers went into the PCR. As handled by the study authors: Some 80 million unique TCR beta chains, 9 million to 11 million shared, were counted in a later analysis. TCRdb's table, derived via immunoSEQ multiplex PCR, lists solely in-frame clones and lacks some. V and J calls and clone size come straight from that table; D and trimming were deduced from the DNA. This sample has 150,000 to 200,000 clones, with 84% found just once. Comments on this clone: Antigen: not known.

The source material was PBMCs. The TCR was taken from a boy between 2 and 10 years old in good health and CMV-seronegative. The J gene is TRBJ1-5, the V gene TRBV28; no clear D gene. This CDR3 reads CASSFIEGGNQPQHF. CDR3 coding DNA: TGTGCCAGCAGTTTCATAGAGGGAGGCAATCAGCCCCAGCATTTT.